Described below is a single T cell receptor (beta chain) sequence and its context. Before they entered the study, exposed participants had met a COVID-19 case within 2 weeks. The source of the sample is a study of blood T cell repertoires in COVID-19. Study in general: Sites across the United States, Italy and Spain contributed samples from acute and convalescent COVID-19.

This CDR3 comprises 15 residues. In germline, CDR1 is MDHEN, CDR2 SYDVKM. The V and J ends lost 4 bases and 4 bases, in that order; junction bases with no gene match: 5. Generated by immunoSEQ multiplex PCR, the TCRdb table keeps only in-frame clones and is missing some. The sample lists about 240,000 clones, about 83% occurring once. The origin of this receptor is a woman aged 35 to 49 who had been exposed to COVID-19. The chain carries TRBV28 and TRBJ2-2; TRBD2 matches 8 bases. Sequencing was performed on PBMCs or T cells enriched from blood (not recorded which). The CDR3 coding sequence is TGTGCCAGCAGTTCCGGGGGGGCCGGCACCGGGGAGCTGTTTTTT. The encoded protein is CASSSGGAGTGELFF.